The sequence of this T cell receptor beta chain was determined in a study of control samples from healthy donors and cancer patients. The length of the CDR3 is 14 residues. V lost 4 bases and J lost 5, with 11 bases in between. CDR1 SGHTA and CDR2 FQGTGA come from the germline V gene. Sequencing was performed with immunoSEQ multiplex PCR; in TCRdb, only in-frame clones are kept and a portion is missing. The table lists about 180,000 clones, around 90% of them singletons. The V gene is TRBV7-3, the J gene TRBJ2-2, with D possibly being TRBD2 (5 bases). This TCR came from a woman between 45 and 65 years old in good health. Sequenced sample: blood. The CDR3 DNA reads as TGTGCCAGCAGCTCACTAGATTTTACCGGGGAGCTGTTTTTT. It yields the protein CASSSLDFTGELFF. The complete variable domain, with remaining parts taken from reference TRBV7-3 and TRBJ2-2, reads GAGVSQTPSNKVTEKGKYVELRCDPISGHTALYWYRQSLGQGPEFLIYFQGTGAADDSGLPNDRFFAVRPEGSVSTLKIQRTERGDSAVYLCASSSLDFTGELFFGEGSRLTVL.